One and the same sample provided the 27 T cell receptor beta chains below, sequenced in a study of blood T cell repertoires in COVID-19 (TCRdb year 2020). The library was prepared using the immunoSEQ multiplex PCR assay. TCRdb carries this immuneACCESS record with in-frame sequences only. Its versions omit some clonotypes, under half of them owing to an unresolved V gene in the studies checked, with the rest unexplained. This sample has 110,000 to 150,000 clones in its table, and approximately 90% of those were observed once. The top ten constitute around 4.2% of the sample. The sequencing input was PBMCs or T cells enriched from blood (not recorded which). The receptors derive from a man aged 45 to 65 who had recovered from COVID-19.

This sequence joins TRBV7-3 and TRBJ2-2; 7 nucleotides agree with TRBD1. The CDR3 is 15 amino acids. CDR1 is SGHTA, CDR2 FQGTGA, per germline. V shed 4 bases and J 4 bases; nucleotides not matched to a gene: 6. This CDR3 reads CASSSGQPFTGELFF. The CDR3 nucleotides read TGTGCCAGCAGCTCGGGACAGCCCTTCACCGGGGAGCTGTTTTTT.

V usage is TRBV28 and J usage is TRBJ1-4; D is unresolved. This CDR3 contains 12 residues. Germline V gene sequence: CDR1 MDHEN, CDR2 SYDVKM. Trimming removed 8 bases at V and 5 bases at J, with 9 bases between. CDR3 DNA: TGTGCCAGCCTAACCGCCAATGAAAAACTGTTTTTT. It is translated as CASLTANEKLFF.

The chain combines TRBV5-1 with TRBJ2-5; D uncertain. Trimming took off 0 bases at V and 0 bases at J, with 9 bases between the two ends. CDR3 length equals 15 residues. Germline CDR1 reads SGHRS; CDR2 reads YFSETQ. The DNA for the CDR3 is TGCGCCAGCAGCTTGGGAGGTCTAGACCAAGAGACCCAGTACTTC. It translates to CASSLGGLDQETQYF.

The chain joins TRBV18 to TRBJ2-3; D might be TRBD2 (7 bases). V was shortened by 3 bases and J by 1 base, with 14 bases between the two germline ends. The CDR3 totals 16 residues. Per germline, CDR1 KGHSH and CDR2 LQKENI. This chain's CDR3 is CASSPVLRGRTDTQYF. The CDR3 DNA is TGTGCCAGCTCACCTGTTCTGCGGGGGCGCACAGATACGCAGTATTTT.

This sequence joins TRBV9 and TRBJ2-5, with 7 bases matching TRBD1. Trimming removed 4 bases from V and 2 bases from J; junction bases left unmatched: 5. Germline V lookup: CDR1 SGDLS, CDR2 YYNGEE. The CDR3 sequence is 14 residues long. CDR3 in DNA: TGTGCCAGCAGCCCCCCAGGGGGACAAGAGACCCAGTACTTC. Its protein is CASSPPGGQETQYF.

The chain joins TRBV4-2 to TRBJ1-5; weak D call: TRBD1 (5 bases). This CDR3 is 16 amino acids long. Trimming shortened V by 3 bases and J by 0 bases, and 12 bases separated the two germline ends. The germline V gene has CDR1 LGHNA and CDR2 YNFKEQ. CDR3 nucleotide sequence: TGTGCCAGCAGCCAGGGCAGGACAAATAGCAATCAGCCCCAGCATTTT. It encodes CASSQGRTNSNQPQHF.

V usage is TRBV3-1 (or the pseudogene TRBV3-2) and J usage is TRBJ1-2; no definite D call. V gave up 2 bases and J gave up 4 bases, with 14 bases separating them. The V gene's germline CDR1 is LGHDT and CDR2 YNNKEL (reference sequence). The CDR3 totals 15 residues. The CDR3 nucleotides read TGTGCCAGCAGCCAAAAGACATGGTCAGGCTATGGCTACACCTTC. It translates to CASSQKTWSGYGYTF.

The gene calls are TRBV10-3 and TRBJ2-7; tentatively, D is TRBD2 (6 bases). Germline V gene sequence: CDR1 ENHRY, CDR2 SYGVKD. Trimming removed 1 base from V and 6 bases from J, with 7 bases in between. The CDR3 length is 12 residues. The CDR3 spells CAISEWGVEQYV. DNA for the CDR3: TGTGCCATCAGTGAGTGGGGGGTCGAGCAGTACGTC.

For the CDR3, the DNA is TGCGCCAGCAGCCGGGTGGGCGGGAGTTACCGGAACGAGCAGTACTTC. This encodes CASSRVGGSYRNEQYF. The chain is built from TRBV4-3 and TRBJ2-7; 7 bases fit TRBD2. Germline assignment: CDR1 LGHNA and CDR2 YSLEER. CDR3 length: 16 amino acids. V lost 4 bases to trimming and J lost 5 bases; unmatched junction nucleotides: 14.

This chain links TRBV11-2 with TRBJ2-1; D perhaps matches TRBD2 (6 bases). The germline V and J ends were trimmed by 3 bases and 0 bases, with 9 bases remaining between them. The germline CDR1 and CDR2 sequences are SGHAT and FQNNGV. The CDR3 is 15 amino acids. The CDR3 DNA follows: TGTGCCAGCAGCTTTAGCGGAAGCTCCTACAATGAGCAGTTCTTC. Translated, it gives CASSFSGSSYNEQFF.

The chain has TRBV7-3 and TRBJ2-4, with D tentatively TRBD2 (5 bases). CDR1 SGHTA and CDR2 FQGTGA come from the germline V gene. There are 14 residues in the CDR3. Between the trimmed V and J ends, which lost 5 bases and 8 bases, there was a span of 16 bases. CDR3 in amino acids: CASSLWGSGDIQYF. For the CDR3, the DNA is TGTGCCAGCAGCCTCTGGGGATCCGGGGACATTCAGTACTTC. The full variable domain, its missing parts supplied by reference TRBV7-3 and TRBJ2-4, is GAGVSQTPSNKVTEKGKYVELRCDPISGHTALYWYRQSLGQGPEFLIYFQGTGAADDSGLPNDRFFAVRPEGSVSTLKIQRTERGDSAVYLCASSLWGSGDIQYFGAGTRLSVL.

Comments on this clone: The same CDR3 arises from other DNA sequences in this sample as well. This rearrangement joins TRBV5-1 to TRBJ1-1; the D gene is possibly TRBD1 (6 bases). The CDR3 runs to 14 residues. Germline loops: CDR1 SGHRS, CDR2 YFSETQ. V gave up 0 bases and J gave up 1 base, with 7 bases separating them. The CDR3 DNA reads TGCGCCAGCAGCTTGGAGACAGGGAACACTGAAGCTTTCTTT. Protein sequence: CASSLETGNTEAFF.

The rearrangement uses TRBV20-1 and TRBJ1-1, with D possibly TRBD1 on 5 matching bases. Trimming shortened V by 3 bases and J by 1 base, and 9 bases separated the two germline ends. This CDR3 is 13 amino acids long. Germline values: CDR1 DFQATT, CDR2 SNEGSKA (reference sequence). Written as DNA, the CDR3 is TGCAGTGCTAGTGTTCAGGGGAACACTGAAGCTTTCTTT. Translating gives CSASVQGNTEAFF.

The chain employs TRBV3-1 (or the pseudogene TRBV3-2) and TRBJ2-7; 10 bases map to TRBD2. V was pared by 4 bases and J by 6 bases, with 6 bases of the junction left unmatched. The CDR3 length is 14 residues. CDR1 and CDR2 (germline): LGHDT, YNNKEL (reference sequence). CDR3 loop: CASSPVVAGGEQYF. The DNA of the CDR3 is TGTGCCAGCAGCCCCGTGGTAGCGGGAGGCGAGCAGTACTTC.

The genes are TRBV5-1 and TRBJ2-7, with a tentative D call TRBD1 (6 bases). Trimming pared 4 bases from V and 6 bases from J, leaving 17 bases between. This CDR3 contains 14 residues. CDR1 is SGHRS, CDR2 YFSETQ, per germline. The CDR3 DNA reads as TGCGCCAGCAGCATCGGGAAGGGGGAGAGCGAGCAGTACGTC. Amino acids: CASSIGKGESEQYV.

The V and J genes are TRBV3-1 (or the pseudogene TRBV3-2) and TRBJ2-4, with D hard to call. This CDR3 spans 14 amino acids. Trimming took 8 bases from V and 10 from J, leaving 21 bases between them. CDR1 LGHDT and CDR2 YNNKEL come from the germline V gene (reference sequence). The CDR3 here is CASRTLGDRGIQYF. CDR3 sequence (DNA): TGTGCCAGCCGAACTCTGGGCGACCGTGGGATTCAGTACTTC.

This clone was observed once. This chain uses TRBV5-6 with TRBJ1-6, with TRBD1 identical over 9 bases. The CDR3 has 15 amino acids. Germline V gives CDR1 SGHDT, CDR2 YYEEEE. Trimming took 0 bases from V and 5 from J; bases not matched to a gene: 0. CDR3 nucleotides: TGTGCCAGCAGCTTGGGGGACAGGGATAATTCACCCCTCCACTTT. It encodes CASSLGDRDNSPLHF.

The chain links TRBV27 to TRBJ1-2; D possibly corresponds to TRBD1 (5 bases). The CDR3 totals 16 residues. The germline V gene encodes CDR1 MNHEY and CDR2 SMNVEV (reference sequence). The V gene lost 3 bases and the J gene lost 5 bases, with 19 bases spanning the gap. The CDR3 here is CASSFGGSRAEYGYTF. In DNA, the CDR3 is TGTGCCAGCAGTTTCGGGGGTAGTAGGGCGGAATATGGCTACACCTTC.

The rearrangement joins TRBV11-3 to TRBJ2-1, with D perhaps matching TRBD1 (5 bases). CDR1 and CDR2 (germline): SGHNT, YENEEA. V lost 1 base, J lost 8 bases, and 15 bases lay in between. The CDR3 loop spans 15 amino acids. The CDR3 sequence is CASSLGGRIGDEQFF. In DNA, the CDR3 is TGTGCCAGCAGCTTAGGGGGCAGGATTGGGGATGAGCAGTTCTTC. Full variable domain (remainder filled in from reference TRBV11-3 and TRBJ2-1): EAGVVQSPRYKIIEKKQPVAFWCNPISGHNTLYWYLQNLGQGPELLIRYENEEAVDDSQLPKDRFSAERLKGVDSTLKIQPAELGDSAVYLCASSLGGRIGDEQFFGPGTRLTVL.

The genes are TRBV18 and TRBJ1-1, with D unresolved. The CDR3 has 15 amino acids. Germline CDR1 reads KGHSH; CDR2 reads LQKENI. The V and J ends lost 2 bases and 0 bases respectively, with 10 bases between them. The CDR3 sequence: CASSPNQDLNTEAFF. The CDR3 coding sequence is TGTGCCAGCTCACCAAACCAGGATCTGAACACTGAAGCTTTCTTT.

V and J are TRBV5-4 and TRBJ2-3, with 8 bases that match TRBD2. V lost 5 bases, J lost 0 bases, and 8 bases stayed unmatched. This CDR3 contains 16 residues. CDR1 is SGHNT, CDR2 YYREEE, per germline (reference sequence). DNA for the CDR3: TGTGCCAGCAGTCCCGGGCGGGGGGCTAGCACAGATACGCAGTATTTT. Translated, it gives CASSPGRGASTDTQYF.

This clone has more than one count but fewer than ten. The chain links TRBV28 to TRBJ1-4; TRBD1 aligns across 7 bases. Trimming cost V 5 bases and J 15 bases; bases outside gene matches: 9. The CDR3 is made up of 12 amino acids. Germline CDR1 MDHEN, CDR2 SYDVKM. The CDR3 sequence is CASSLFGQGVFF. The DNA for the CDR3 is TGTGCCAGCAGTCTTTTTGGGCAGGGGGTGTTTTTT.

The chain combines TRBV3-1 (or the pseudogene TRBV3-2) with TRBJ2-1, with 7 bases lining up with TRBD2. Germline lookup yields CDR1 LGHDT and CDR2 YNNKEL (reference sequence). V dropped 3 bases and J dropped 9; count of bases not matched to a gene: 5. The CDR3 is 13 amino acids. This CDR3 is CASSQTWGGEQFF. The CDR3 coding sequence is TGTGCCAGCAGCCAGACCTGGGGGGGTGAGCAGTTCTTC.

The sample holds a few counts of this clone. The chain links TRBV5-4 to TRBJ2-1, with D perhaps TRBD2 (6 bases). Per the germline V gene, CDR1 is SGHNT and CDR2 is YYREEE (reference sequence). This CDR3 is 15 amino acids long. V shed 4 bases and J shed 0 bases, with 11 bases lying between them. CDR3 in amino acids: CASSPRTNSYNEQFF. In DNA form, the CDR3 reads TGTGCCAGCAGCCCAAGGACTAACTCCTACAATGAGCAGTTCTTC. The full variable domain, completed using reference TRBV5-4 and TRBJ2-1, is ETGVTQSPTHLIKTRGQQVTLRCSSQSGHNTVSWYQQALGQGPQFIFQYYREEENGRGNFPPRFSGLQFPNYSSELNVNALELDDSALYLCASSPRTNSYNEQFFGPGTRLTVL.

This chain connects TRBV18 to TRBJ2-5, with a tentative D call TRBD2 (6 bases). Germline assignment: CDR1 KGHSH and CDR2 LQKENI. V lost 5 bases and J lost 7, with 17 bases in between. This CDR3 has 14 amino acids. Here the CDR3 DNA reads TGTGCCAGCTCAGCCGGGGGAAGTGGAGGGACCCAGTACTTC. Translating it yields CASSAGGSGGTQYF.

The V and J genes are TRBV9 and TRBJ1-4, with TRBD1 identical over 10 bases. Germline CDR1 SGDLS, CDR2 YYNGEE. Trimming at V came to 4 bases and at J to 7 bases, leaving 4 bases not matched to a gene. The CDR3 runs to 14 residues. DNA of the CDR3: TGTGCCAGCAGCTCAGGACAGGGGGGTGAAAAACTGTTTTTT. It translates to CASSSGQGGEKLFF.

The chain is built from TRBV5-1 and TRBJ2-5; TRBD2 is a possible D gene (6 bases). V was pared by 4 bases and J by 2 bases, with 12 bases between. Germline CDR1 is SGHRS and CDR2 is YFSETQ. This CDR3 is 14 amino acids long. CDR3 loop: CASSLRTNQETQYF. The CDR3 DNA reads TGCGCCAGCAGCCTAAGGACTAATCAAGAGACCCAGTACTTC. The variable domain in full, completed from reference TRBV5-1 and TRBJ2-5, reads KAGVTQTPRYLIKTRGQQVTLSCSPISGHRSVSWYQQTPGQGLQFLFEYFSETQRNKGNFPGRFSGRQFSNSRSEMNVSTLELGDSALYLCASSLRTNQETQYFGPGTRLLVL.